This T cell receptor beta chain derives from a study of metastatic and nonmetastatic thyroid tumors. Thyroid surgery was performed in patients who had received no treatment beforehand. TCRdb re-analyzed the PCR reads using MiXCR. The profile covers about 25,000 clones, with 20% to 25% appearing a single time and roughly 24% taken by the ten largest. This receptor was taken from a male donor with papillary thyroid cancer or a benign thyroid nodule (not recorded which). Some clones in this sample may be carry-over from other donors' samples. The sample was blood.

The CDR3 DNA reads TGTGCCAGCAGCTTAGCGTTGGGTCACGGCGACGAGCAGTACTTC. It translates to CASSLALGHGDEQYF. The chain links TRBV7-2 to TRBJ2-7, with D unclear. Germline V gene data show CDR1 as SGHTA and CDR2 as FQGNSA. V was clipped by 0 bases and J by 5 bases, with 14 bases between them. The CDR3 is 15 amino acids.